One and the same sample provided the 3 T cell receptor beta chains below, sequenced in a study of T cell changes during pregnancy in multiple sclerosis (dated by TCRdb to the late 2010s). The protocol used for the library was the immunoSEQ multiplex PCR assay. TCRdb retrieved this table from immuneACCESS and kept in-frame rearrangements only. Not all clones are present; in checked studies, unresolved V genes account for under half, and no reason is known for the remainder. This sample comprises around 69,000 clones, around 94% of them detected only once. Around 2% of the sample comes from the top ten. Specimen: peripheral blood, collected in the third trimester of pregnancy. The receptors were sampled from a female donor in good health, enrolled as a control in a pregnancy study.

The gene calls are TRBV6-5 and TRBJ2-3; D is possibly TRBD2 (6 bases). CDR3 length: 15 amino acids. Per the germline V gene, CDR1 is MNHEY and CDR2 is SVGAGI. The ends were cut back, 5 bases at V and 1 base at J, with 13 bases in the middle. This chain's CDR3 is CASSPAGSRTDTQYF. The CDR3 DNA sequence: TGTGCCAGCAGTCCTGCCGGGAGCCGCACAGATACGCAGTATTTT.

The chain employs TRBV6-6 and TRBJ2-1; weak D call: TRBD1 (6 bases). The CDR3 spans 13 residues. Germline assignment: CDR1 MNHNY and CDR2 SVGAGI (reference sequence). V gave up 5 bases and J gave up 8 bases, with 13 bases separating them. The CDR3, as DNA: TGTGCCAGCAGTGTTCGGACAGTTTATGAGCAGTTCTTC. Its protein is CASSVRTVYEQFF.

This CDR3 is CASSASAGNEQFF. CDR3 sequence (DNA): TGTGCCAGTTCGGCCTCGGCGGGCAATGAGCAGTTCTTC. The chain links TRBV19 to TRBJ2-1, with D perhaps TRBD2 (5 bases). There are 13 residues in the CDR3. CDR1 is LNHDA and CDR2 is SQIVND in the germline V gene (reference sequence). With 8 bases removed from V and 6 bases from J, the gap between germline ends came to 14 bases.